This TCR beta chain was profiled in a study of response to subunit inactivated influenza vaccine. Whole-study results and caveats: Researchers suggested that each seasonal influenza vaccination recruits few new T cells.

This clonotype turned up a few times. Its antigen is as yet unknown. The germline CDR1 and CDR2 sequences are DFQATT and SNEGSKA (reference sequence). V lost 6 bases, J lost 0 bases, and 13 bases stayed unmatched. The CDR3 runs to 17 residues. TCRdb redid the calling of the RT-PCR reads with MiXCR, one entry per CDR3 protein. The data contain some 640,000 distinct CDR3 sequences, about 15% of them singletons. The sequences come from PBMCs from blood, collected around 15 days before vaccination. V usage is TRBV20-1 and J usage is TRBJ1-4, with 7 bases matching TRBD1. This TCR came from a man aged 50-60 years who received an inactivated influenza vaccine. CDR3 sequence reads: CSANDLTGSATNEKLFF. In DNA, the CDR3 is TGCAGTGCCAATGATTTGACAGGGAGTGCAACTAATGAAAAACTGTTTTTT.